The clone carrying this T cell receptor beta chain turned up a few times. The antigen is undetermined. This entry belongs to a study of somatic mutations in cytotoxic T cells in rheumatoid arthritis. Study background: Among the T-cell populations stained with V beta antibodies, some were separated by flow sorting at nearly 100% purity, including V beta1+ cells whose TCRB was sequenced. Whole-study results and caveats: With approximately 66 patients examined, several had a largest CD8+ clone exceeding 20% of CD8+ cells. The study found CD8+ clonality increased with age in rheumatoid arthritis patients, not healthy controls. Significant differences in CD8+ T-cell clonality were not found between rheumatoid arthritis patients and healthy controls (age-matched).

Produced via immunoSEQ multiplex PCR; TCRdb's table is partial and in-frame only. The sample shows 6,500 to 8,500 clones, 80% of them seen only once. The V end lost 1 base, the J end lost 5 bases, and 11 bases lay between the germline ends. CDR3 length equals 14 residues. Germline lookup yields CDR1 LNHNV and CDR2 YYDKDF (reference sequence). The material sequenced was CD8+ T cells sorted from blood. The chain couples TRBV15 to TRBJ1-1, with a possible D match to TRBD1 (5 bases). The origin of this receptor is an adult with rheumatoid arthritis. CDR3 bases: TGTGCCACCAGCAGAGGAAGGGGCAGGACTGAAGCTTTCTTT. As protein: CATSRGRGRTEAFF.